What follows are 14 T cell receptor beta chains derived from one specimen sequenced in a study of blood T cell repertoires in COVID-19. Libraries were prepared by immunoSEQ multiplex PCR; TCRdb keeps only in-frame clonotypes and omits some of them. The sample carries 100,000 to 150,000 clones, about 88% recorded once. The specimen sequenced was peripheral blood. These TCRs come from a woman aged 80 or over with acute or convalescent COVID-19.

This chain uses TRBV18 with TRBJ1-4, with D possibly matching TRBD1 (6 bases). There are 15 residues in the CDR3. Trimming took 6 bases from V and 8 from J, leaving 19 bases between them. Germline CDR1 reads KGHSH; CDR2 reads LQKENI. In DNA, the CDR3 is TGTGCCAGCTCCCTCGGGAGGCAGGGGCAAGAAAAACTGTTTTTT. Translating it yields CASSLGRQGQEKLFF.

The CDR3 nucleotides are TGTGCCAGCAGCCCGGGAGTGAATCAGCCCCAGCATTTT. It translates to CASSPGVNQPQHF. The chain couples TRBV27 to TRBJ1-5, with no clear D. The V gene's germline CDR1 is MNHEY and CDR2 SMNVEV (reference sequence). Trimming removed 6 bases at V and 4 bases at J, with 10 bases between. The CDR3 has 13 residues.

The chain recombines TRBV28 with TRBJ1-1; D unclear. Between the trimmed V and J ends, which lost 3 bases and 1 base, there was a span of 9 bases. This CDR3 comprises 14 residues. Germline assignment: CDR1 MDHEN and CDR2 SYDVKM. This chain's CDR3 is CASSFQAQNTEAFF. The CDR3 DNA is TGTGCCAGCAGTTTTCAGGCCCAGAACACTGAAGCTTTCTTT. Using reference TRBV28 and TRBJ1-1 for the parts outside the CDR3, the full variable domain is DVKVTQSSRYLVKRTGEKVFLECVQDMDHENMFWYRQDPGLGLRLIYFSYDVKMKEKGDIPEGYSVSREKKERFSLILESASTNQTSMYLCASSFQAQNTEAFFGQGTRLTVV.

V usage is TRBV5-6 and J usage is TRBJ1-2; D gene uncertain. The CDR3 covers 15 residues. Per germline, CDR1 SGHDT and CDR2 YYEEEE. Between the trimmed V and J ends, which lost 2 bases and 2 bases, there was a span of 13 bases. DNA of the CDR3: TGTGCCAGCAGCTTCGTGTGGGAGAAAAACTATGGCTACACCTTC. It specifies CASSFVWEKNYGYTF.

The V call is TRBV19, the J call TRBJ2-5; D gene uncertain. Germline V CDR1 and CDR2: LNHDA, SQIVND (reference sequence). CDR3 length: 12 amino acids. The V and J ends lost 7 bases and 4 bases respectively, with 10 bases between them. The CDR3 here is CASIGGSETQYF. The DNA for the CDR3 is TGTGCCAGTATTGGCGGCTCAGAGACCCAGTACTTC.

This chain links TRBV5-8 with TRBJ2-3, with 9 bases lining up with TRBD2. Losses at the gene ends were 0 bases for V and 5 bases for J; bases not matched to a gene: 4. The CDR3 spans 15 residues. Germline CDR1 is SGHTS and CDR2 is YDEGEE. The chain's CDR3 is CASSLVRGGRDTQYF. Here the CDR3 DNA reads TGTGCCAGCAGCTTGGTGCGGGGGGGACGAGATACGCAGTATTTT. The full variable domain, in which reference TRBV5-8 and TRBJ2-3 provide the parts outside the CDR3, is EAGVTQSPTHLIKTRGQQATLRCSPISGHTSVYWYQQALGLGLQFLLWYDEGEERNRGNFPPRFSGRQFPNYSSELNVNALELEDSALYLCASSLVRGGRDTQYFGPGTRLTVL.

The V and J genes are TRBV4-1 and TRBJ1-2, with D tentatively TRBD1 (5 bases). The CDR3 runs 12 residues. Germline V gene data show CDR1 as MGHRA and CDR2 as YSYEKL. V was clipped by 0 bases and J by 8 bases, with 7 bases between them. Here the CDR3 reads CASSQEAGGYTF. The CDR3 DNA is TGCGCCAGCAGCCAAGAAGCAGGGGGCTACACCTTC.

The chain uses TRBV5-1 and TRBJ1-2, with TRBD1 matching over 7 bases. V shed 2 bases, J shed 6 bases, and the junction held 4 bases outside the gene matches. Germline CDR1 reads SGHRS; CDR2 reads YFSETQ. The CDR3 contains 13 residues. Here the CDR3 DNA reads TGCGCCAGCAGCTTACAGGGGACGGATGGCTACACCTTC. Protein sequence: CASSLQGTDGYTF. Full variable domain (missing parts from reference TRBV5-1 and TRBJ1-2): KAGVTQTPRYLIKTRGQQVTLSCSPISGHRSVSWYQQTPGQGLQFLFEYFSETQRNKGNFPGRFSGRQFSNSRSEMNVSTLELGDSALYLCASSLQGTDGYTFGSGTRLTVV.

The chain joins TRBV15 to TRBJ2-7, with 10 nucleotides matching TRBD1. The germline gives CDR1 LNHNV, CDR2 YYDKDF (reference sequence). This CDR3 has 15 residues. Trimming at V came to 5 bases and at J to 7 bases, leaving 11 bases not matched to a gene. The CDR3 coding sequence is TGTGCCACCAGCCTTGGACAGGGGGGCTTCGGGGAGCAGTACTTC. Translated, it gives CATSLGQGGFGEQYF.

The chain recombines TRBV3-1 (or the pseudogene TRBV3-2) with TRBJ1-6; D ambiguous. Germline V gene lookup returns CDR1 LGHDT and CDR2 YNNKEL (reference sequence). The V end lost 4 bases, the J end lost 8 bases, and 9 bases lay between the germline ends. This CDR3 is 13 amino acids long. CDR3 nucleotides: TGTGCCAGCAGCCCTAGTCGAGATTCACCCCTCCACTTT. Amino acids: CASSPSRDSPLHF.

Remarks on this clone: Its ends do not fully match the called genes, so a read error is possible. This chain uses TRBV5-4 with TRBJ1-1; 7 bases fit TRBD1. CDR1 is SGHNT, CDR2 YYREEE, per germline (reference sequence). The CDR3 runs 11 residues. The DNA for the CDR3 is TGTGCCAGCAGCTCTCAGGGGGAAGCGTTCTTT. Translation: CASSSQGEAFF.

The chain links TRBV5-6 to TRBJ2-7, with a weak D call TRBD1 (7 bases). The germline V gene has CDR1 SGHDT and CDR2 YYEEEE. V dropped 1 base and J dropped 5 bases, with 13 bases sitting between them. The CDR3 covers 14 residues. In DNA, the CDR3 is TGTGCCAGCAGCTTGCTGACAGGGAGGAACGAGCAGTACTTC. Protein sequence: CASSLLTGRNEQYF.

This sequence joins TRBV7-3 and TRBJ1-2; the D is unclear. V lost 1 base, J lost 4 bases, and 7 bases lay in between. Germline V lookup: CDR1 SGHTA, CDR2 FQGTGA. This CDR3 spans 13 amino acids. Here the CDR3 DNA reads TGTGCCAGCAGCTTAAACGGGGTCTATGGCTACACCTTC. Protein: CASSLNGVYGYTF.

The gene calls are TRBV4-2 and TRBJ1-3; tentative D call: TRBD1 (6 bases). Trimming removed 3 bases from V and 4 bases from J, with 13 bases in between. CDR3 size: 15 residues. Germline CDR1 LGHNA, CDR2 YNFKEQ. This chain's CDR3 is CASSQLQGSGNTIYF. For the CDR3, the DNA is TGTGCCAGCAGCCAGCTACAGGGTTCAGGAAACACCATATATTTT.